The sequence of this TCR beta chain was determined in a study of blood T cells in healthy people across ages. Study findings and constraints: Age advanced and TCR beta diversity per million T cells fell, roughly linearly. Any changes in expanded clonotypes were possibly confounded, as donor CMV status remained unknown.

V was pared by 2 bases and J by 5 bases, with 15 bases between. Germline-derived CDR1 and CDR2 are SNHLY and FYNNEI. This CDR3 is 15 amino acids long. It was with a sample-barcoded 5' primer and a J-beta primer mix that a second PCR of roughly 6 to 11 cycles was run. In TCRdb, the 5' RACE reads were re-called with MiXCR into one record per CDR3 protein. The sample records about 760,000 distinct CDR3 sequences, roughly 25% being singletons. Total RNA was extracted at no less than 5 micrograms per sample. This clonotype was seen ten or more times. Its antigen is not identified. This same sample was also part of a study on T cells of mothers and their children.

The sequence was obtained from a boy between 10 and 17 years old in good health. Sequencing was performed on blood. The chain uses TRBV2 and TRBJ2-5; possible D gene TRBD2, 6 bases. CDR3 nucleotides: TGTGCCAGCAGTGAACCGGGGGTAGGGAGGGAGACCCAGTACTTC. Amino acids: CASSEPGVGRETQYF.